The 24 T cell receptor beta chains reported below all come from one sample, sequenced in a study of low-dose radiotherapy and immunotherapy resistance in tumors. Alpha- and beta-chain coverage of first-strand cDNA came from TRAV- and TRBV-specific primers. TCRs were amplified for approximately 21 PCR cycles with a constant-region primer and V-primer adapter. MiXCR, applied by TCRdb to the reads, yields one record per CDR3 protein. This table has about 82,000 distinct CDR3 sequences, approximately 20% appearing once. Described time point: before trial treatment. The sample in question was PBMCs, obtained before treatment. The origin of the receptors is a male donor with prostate cancer.

This clonotype was seen ten or more times. The rearrangement links TRBV7-2 to TRBJ2-3, with 9 bases lining up with TRBD2. Trimming cost V 0 bases and J 4 bases; bases outside gene matches: 8. The CDR3 spans 17 residues. CDR1 is SGHTA and CDR2 is FQGNSA in the germline V gene. CDR3 sequence: CASSLALGGRAPDTQYF. CDR3 nucleotides: TGTGCCAGCAGCTTAGCGCTAGGCGGGAGGGCCCCAGATACGCAGTATTTT. Full variable domain (rest looked up from reference TRBV7-2 and TRBJ2-3): GAGVSQSPSNKVTEKGKDVELRCDPISGHTALYWYRQSLGQGLEFLIYFQGNSAPDKSGLPSDRFSAERTGGSVSTLTIQRTQQEDSAVYLCASSLALGGRAPDTQYFGPGTRLTVL.

This clonotype was recorded at least ten times. The genes are TRBV20-1 and TRBJ1-6; no definite D call. V dropped 1 base and J dropped 0 bases, with 10 bases sitting between them. The CDR3 is 16 amino acids. Germline CDR1 DFQATT, CDR2 SNEGSKA (reference sequence). CDR3 sequence reads: CSARGTASSYNSPLHF. CDR3 coding DNA: TGCAGTGCTAGAGGGACTGCTAGCTCCTATAATTCACCCCTCCACTTT.

This clonotype was counted at least ten times. The chain couples TRBV5-5 to TRBJ1-6, with D uncertain. Germline V CDR1 and CDR2: SGHKS, YYEKEE (reference sequence). V was shortened by 10 bases and J by 1 base, with 15 bases between the two germline ends. This CDR3 has 15 amino acids. CDR3 amino acids: CASSSLASYNSPLHF. CDR3 nucleotide sequence: TGTGCCTCCAGCAGCCTCGCGTCCTATAATTCACCCCTCCACTTT.

As to this clonotype: This likely came from a read error, as a far larger clone is one base away. The chain couples TRBV2 to TRBJ2-4; D is possibly TRBD2 (5 bases). This CDR3 region has 15 residues. Germline V lookup: CDR1 SNHLY, CDR2 FYNNEI. Trimming took off 10 bases at V and 13 bases at J, with 29 bases between the two ends. The CDR3 DNA follows: TGTGCCACCCGCGGAGTCGGAGGCTCCTACAATGAGCAGTACTTC. This gives the protein CATRGVGGSYNEQYF.

This clonotype was counted many times. The rearrangement joins TRBV5-4 to TRBJ2-6, with D possibly TRBD1 on 6 matching bases. CDR1 is SGHNT and CDR2 is YYREEE in the germline V gene (reference sequence). The CDR3 totals 16 residues. Trimming took off 4 bases at V and 3 bases at J, with 14 bases between the two ends. Here the CDR3 reads CASSGGTGLGANVLTF. In DNA form, the CDR3 reads TGTGCCAGCAGCGGGGGAACAGGGCTTGGGGCCAACGTCCTGACTTTC.

In regard to this clonotype: Only one base separates this from a far larger clonotype, so it likely reflects a read error. This chain links TRBV20-1 with TRBJ2-7; 9 nucleotides match TRBD2. V dropped 1 base and J dropped 7; count of bases not matched to a gene: 14. The germline V gene has CDR1 DFQATT and CDR2 SNEGSKA (reference sequence). CDR3 size: 16 residues. CDR3 in amino acids: CSARVQGSGRPVEQYF. In DNA form, the CDR3 reads TGCAGTGCTAGAGTCCAGGGTAGCGGGAGACCGGTTGAGCAGTACTTC.

This clonotype was picked up many times. This rearrangement joins TRBV20-1 to TRBJ2-4; tentative D call: TRBD1 (5 bases). V was shortened by 0 bases and J by 3 bases, with 9 bases between the two germline ends. The CDR3 runs to 14 residues. Germline V gene data show CDR1 as DFQATT and CDR2 as SNEGSKA (reference sequence). The CDR3 here is CSARDSGNKNIQYF. The CDR3 DNA follows: TGCAGTGCTAGAGATTCAGGGAACAAAAACATTCAGTACTTC.

There are many counts of this clonotype. The chain uses TRBV24-1 and TRBJ1-3; D remains ambiguous. Germline CDR1 KGHDR, CDR2 SFDVKD. V lost 7 bases and J lost 0, with 6 bases in between. This CDR3 is 13 amino acids long. The CDR3 DNA follows: TGTGCCACCAGCCTCCCCTCTGGAAACACCATATATTTT. Its translation is CATSLPSGNTIYF.

A remark on this clonotype: It differs at one base from a far larger clone, so likely a read error. The rearrangement joins TRBV18 to TRBJ2-1; D ambiguous. This CDR3 is built from 14 residues. Between the trimmed V and J ends, which lost 6 bases and 10 bases, there was a span of 19 bases. Germline V gene data show CDR1 as KGHSH and CDR2 as LQKENI. The chain's CDR3 is CASSLVAVSYEQFF. The CDR3 DNA is TGTGCCAGCTCTCTGGTCGCGGTCTCCTACGAGCAGTTCTTC. Full variable domain (outside the CDR3, taken from reference TRBV18 and TRBJ2-1): NAGVMQNPRHLVRRRGQEARLRCSPMKGHSHVYWYRQLPEEGLKFMVYLQKENIIDESGMPKERFSAEFPKEGPSILRIQQVVRGDSAAYFCASSLVAVSYEQFFGPGTRLTVL.

In the case of this clonotype: This is likely an artifact of a read error, given a far larger clone one base away. The chain uses TRBV5-8 and TRBJ1-4; 7 bases are shared with TRBD1. The CDR3 has 13 residues. CDR1 and CDR2 from the germline V gene are SGHTS and YDEGEE. CDR3 in DNA: TGTGCCAGCAAACTGACAGGGAGTGAAGAACTGTTTTTT. It specifies CASKLTGSEELFF.

Ten or more counts support this clonotype. The chain combines TRBV20-1 with TRBJ2-5; no clear D. The CDR3 extends over 14 amino acids. The germline CDR1 and CDR2 sequences are DFQATT and SNEGSKA (reference sequence). The germline V and J ends were trimmed by 5 bases and 2 bases, with 15 bases remaining between them. In DNA, the CDR3 is TGCAGTGCTTGTCCCCCGGATGTACAAGAGACCCAGTACTTC. Protein product: CSACPPDVQETQYF.

Ten or more counts support this clonotype. The V gene is TRBV19, the J gene TRBJ1-1; D remains ambiguous. The CDR3 loop spans 13 amino acids. The V end was cut by 0 bases, the J end by 0 bases, with 2 bases between. The germline gives CDR1 LNHDA, CDR2 SQIVND (reference sequence). The CDR3 DNA sequence: TGTGCCAGTAGTATAGAGGTGAACACTGAAGCTTTCTTT. Protein: CASSIEVNTEAFF. The entire variable domain, with the rest obtained from reference TRBV19 and TRBJ1-1, is as follows: DGGITQSPKYLFRKEGQNVTLSCEQNLNHDAMYWYRQDPGQGLRLIYYSQIVNDFQKGDIAEGYSVSREKKESFPLTVTSAQKNPTAFYLCASSIEVNTEAFFGQGTRLTVV.

This clonotype was recorded many times. V usage is TRBV6-5 and J usage is TRBJ1-2; no clear D gene. The CDR3 spans 13 residues. Germline lookup yields CDR1 MNHEY and CDR2 SVGAGI. The V and J ends lost 5 bases and 3 bases respectively, with 10 bases between them. CDR3 residues: CASSGRYDYGYTF. The CDR3, as DNA: TGTGCCAGCAGTGGGCGGTATGACTATGGCTACACCTTC.

This clonotype was recorded at least ten times. The V gene is TRBV23-1, the J gene TRBJ1-6; TRBD1 agrees at 10 bases. TRBV23-1 is an open reading frame, and its role is uncertain. The CDR3 has 18 amino acids. Trimming took 4 bases from V and 10 from J; bases not matched to a gene: 16. CDR3 nucleotide sequence: TGCGCCAGCAGTCTTGGTCGACGGCCGGGACAGGGGCGCTCACCCCTCCACTTT. Translated: CASSLGRRPGQGRSPLHF.

This clonotype was counted a single time. A read error may produce the germline difference seen at one junction end. The V call is TRBV24-1, the J call TRBJ2-5, with 7 positions matching TRBD1. The CDR3 is 15 residues long. CDR1 and CDR2 (germline): KGHDR, SFDVKD. CDR3 in DNA: TGTGCCACCAGTGAGCCTGACAGGGAACAAGAGACCCAGCACTTC. Translation: CATSEPDREQETQHF.

This clonotype was observed many times. V usage is TRBV13 and J usage is TRBJ2-3, with TRBD2 matching over 10 bases. Per the germline V gene, CDR1 is PRHDT and CDR2 is FYEKMQ (reference sequence). V shed 4 bases, J shed 1 base, and the junction held 2 bases outside the gene matches. This CDR3 comprises 15 residues. Written as DNA, the CDR3 is TGTGCCAGCAGCTCAAGCGGGGGGGGCACAGATACGCAGTATTTT. Encoded protein: CASSSSGGGTDTQYF.

The table lists this clonotype with a count of one. The likely explanation is a read error, given a far larger clone one base away. The chain has TRBV11-2 and TRBJ1-4; tentative D call: TRBD1 (6 bases). The CDR3 length is 13 residues. Germline CDR1 is SGHAT and CDR2 is FQNNGV. CDR3 nucleotide sequence: TGTGCCAGCAGCTTGGACAGCGAGGGGCTGGGAGACTTT. Amino acids: CASSLDSEGLGDF.

The V gene is TRBV6-2 or TRBV6-3, the J gene TRBJ2-5; 10 positions agree with TRBD2. Germline V lookup: CDR1 MNHEY, CDR2 SVGEGT. There are 21 residues in the CDR3. J gave up 7 bases and V 6 bases, and 29 bases lay outside the gene matches. The CDR3: CASRGPSGRARLTLETGTQYF. The CDR3 nucleotides read TGTGCCAGCAGGGGGCCCAGCGGGAGGGCCCGGTTAACCCTCGAAACCGGGACCCAGTACTTC.

This clonotype was observed many times. The chain combines TRBV18 with TRBJ2-7; 8 bases are shared with TRBD1. This CDR3 spans 14 amino acids. J gave up 2 bases and V 8 bases, and 8 bases lay outside the gene matches. CDR1 KGHSH and CDR2 LQKENI come from the germline V gene. The CDR3 DNA reads TGTGCCAGCAGCCCCCGGGACAGGCCCTACGAGCAGTACTTC. Its translation is CASSPRDRPYEQYF.

The sample holds many counts of this clonotype. The gene calls are TRBV6-2 or TRBV6-3 and TRBJ2-5; tentative D call: TRBD1 (5 bases). The germline V gene has CDR1 MNHEY and CDR2 SVGEGT. The CDR3 has 15 amino acids. V lost 7 bases to trimming and J lost 5 bases, with 20 bases between them. This chain's CDR3 is CASTQGAISGETQYF. The CDR3 DNA follows: TGTGCCAGCACTCAAGGGGCAATCTCAGGGGAGACCCAGTACTTC.

This clonotype was recorded many times. The J gene is TRBJ2-7, the V gene TRBV7-8; possible D gene TRBD1, 5 bases. V lost 4 bases to trimming and J lost 6 bases, with 10 bases between them. The V gene's germline CDR1 is SGHVS and CDR2 FQNEAQ. CDR3 length: 12 amino acids. This CDR3 reads CASSSGSGEQYF. The CDR3, as DNA: TGTGCCAGCAGCTCAGGGTCCGGCGAGCAGTACTTC. The full variable domain, completed using reference TRBV7-8 and TRBJ2-7, is GAGVSQSPRYKVAKRGQDVALRCDPISGHVSLFWYQQALGQGPEFLTYFQNEAQLDKSGLPSDRFFAERPEGSVSTLKIQRTQQEDSAVYLCASSSGSGEQYFGPGTRLTVT.

At least ten counts were recorded for this clonotype. CDR3 residues: CASSSIAGGAYNEQFF. DNA of the CDR3: TGTGCCAGCAGCTCAATAGCGGGGGGGGCTTACAATGAGCAGTTCTTC. The V call is TRBV7-2, the J call TRBJ2-1, with 11 bases identical to TRBD2. The CDR3 has 16 residues. The ends lost 4 bases at V and 4 bases at J; junction bases unmatched: 6. CDR1 is SGHTA, CDR2 FQGNSA, per germline.

This clonotype was counted many times. The rearrangement joins TRBV12-3 or TRBV12-4 to TRBJ2-1; 7 bases line up with TRBD2. V shed 5 bases, J shed 6 bases, and the junction held 10 bases outside the gene matches. The CDR3 runs 15 residues. The CDR3 here is CASSQGLGWGNEQFF. CDR3 nucleotides: TGTGCCAGCAGTCAAGGACTAGGGTGGGGCAATGAGCAGTTCTTC.

In its sample, this clonotype was seen once. A far larger clone is one nucleotide away, so this likely arose from a read error. The V gene is TRBV7-8, the J gene TRBJ2-7, with no clear D. Germline V CDR1 and CDR2: SGHVS, FQNEAQ. V was pared by 6 bases and J by 7 bases, with 22 bases between. This CDR3 has 15 amino acids. This chain's CDR3 is CASSPTVGRNNEQYF. The CDR3, as DNA: TGTGCCAGCAGTCCTACGGTAGGCAGAAACAATGAGCAGTACTTC.